This T cell receptor beta chain was obtained from a study of Ad26.COV2.S vaccination and SARS-CoV-2 variants. Indicated treatment: roughly 20 received Ad26.COV2.S at low or high dose, single or two shots; 5 received placebo; per-sample allocation not given. Samples came from day 63 after the first vaccine or placebo injection. TCRdb keeps only in-frame clones here, not all; method: immunoSEQ multiplex PCR. This sample has about half a million clones, with roughly nine tenths found just once. This TCR was recovered from a person aged 18-65 years who received the Ad26.COV2.S COVID-19 vaccine or a placebo. The input for sequencing was peripheral blood, taken in a trial of Ad26.COV2.S vaccine versus placebo.

DNA for the CDR3: TGTGCCAGCAGCCCCCAGGACAGGTTCTATGGCTACACCTTC. This translates into CASSPQDRFYGYTF. The J gene is TRBJ1-2, the V gene TRBV9; 7 bases agree with TRBD1. This CDR3 region has 14 residues. Germline assignment: CDR1 SGDLS and CDR2 YYNGEE. Losses at the gene ends were 4 bases for V and 4 bases for J; bases not matched to a gene: 7.